Presented here are 23 T cell receptor beta chains from one specimen sequenced in a study of siplizumab effects on memory and regulatory T cells. Sequencing used immunoSEQ multiplex PCR; TCRdb keeps in-frame clones, though not all of them. This sample has about 100,000 clones, with 85% to 95% found just once. The source material was non-Treg CD4+ T cells sorted from blood. The receptors were gathered from a human donor in good health.

This rearrangement joins TRBV18 to TRBJ1-1; D is undetermined. The CDR3 sequence is 15 residues long. Germline V lookup: CDR1 KGHSH, CDR2 LQKENI. Trimming pared 6 bases from V and 1 base from J, leaving 15 bases between. The CDR3 DNA is TGTGCCAGCTCCCTAAAGGGCGGTTCGAACACTGAAGCTTTCTTT. This encodes CASSLKGGSNTEAFF.

The chain carries TRBV7-6 and TRBJ2-1, with 7 positions matching TRBD2. The CDR3 is 15 residues long. J was trimmed by 2 bases and V by 2 bases; bases with no gene match: 3. CDR1 and CDR2 from the germline V gene are SGHVS and FNYEAQ. CDR3 DNA sequence: TGTGCCAGCAGCTTACCCGGGACTACCTACAATGAGCAGTTCTTC. It yields the protein CASSLPGTTYNEQFF.

The chain couples TRBV28 to TRBJ1-2, with 10 bases matching TRBD1. Trimming at V came to 7 bases and at J to 8 bases, leaving 13 bases not matched to a gene. This CDR3 has 15 amino acids. Germline V gives CDR1 MDHEN, CDR2 SYDVKM. CDR3 coding DNA: TGTGCCAGCAACCCCTCCGGGACAGGGGCAAGGGGCTACACCTTC. Translating gives CASNPSGTGARGYTF.

The chain links TRBV30 to TRBJ2-5; 9 bases map to TRBD2. CDR1 is GTSNPN, CDR2 SVGIG, per germline (reference sequence). J gave up 1 base and V 2 bases, and 5 bases lay outside the gene matches. The length of the CDR3 is 15 residues. The CDR3, as DNA: TGTGCCTGGAGTCGGATGGGACTAGCCCAAGAGACCCAGTACTTC. Translated: CAWSRMGLAQETQYF.

This rearrangement joins TRBV6-1 to TRBJ1-5, with a possible D match to TRBD1 (5 bases). The length of the CDR3 is 15 residues. Trimming removed 3 bases from V and 6 bases from J, with 15 bases in between. Germline V gives CDR1 MNHNS, CDR2 SASEGT. Here the CDR3 reads CASSDPGGTSQPQHF. CDR3 DNA sequence: TGTGCCAGCAGTGACCCCGGGGGGACTTCTCAGCCCCAGCATTTT.

The rearrangement uses TRBV4-2 and TRBJ1-1, with a possible D match to TRBD1 (5 bases). CDR3 length: 15 residues. CDR1 and CDR2 (germline): LGHNA, YNFKEQ. V was pared by 1 base and J by 2 bases, with 11 bases between. The DNA for the CDR3 is TGTGCCAGCAGCCAAGCGCAGGGTTTAAACACTGAAGCTTTCTTT. Its protein product is CASSQAQGLNTEAFF.

The rearrangement joins TRBV30 to TRBJ2-7; 10 nucleotides agree with TRBD1. The CDR3 totals 13 residues. From germline, CDR1 is GTSNPN and CDR2 SVGIG (reference sequence). V trimming: 5 bases; J trimming: 5 bases; junction bases outside the gene matches: 6. The DNA for the CDR3 is TGTGCCTGGGGAAGACAGGGGGCGGACGAGCAGTACTTC. It translates to CAWGRQGADEQYF.

This chain joins TRBV25-1 and TRBJ2-5; TRBD2 matches at 9 bases. Germline lookup yields CDR1 MGHDK and CDR2 SYGVNS. The trim removed 6 bases at V and 5 bases at J, leaving 10 bases unmatched. This CDR3 is built from 15 residues. This CDR3 reads CASSPPGLARETQYF. The CDR3 DNA follows: TGTGCCAGCAGCCCTCCGGGACTAGCAAGGGAGACCCAGTACTTC.

The chain links TRBV30 to TRBJ2-7, with 7 bases lining up with TRBD2. The J segment lost 2 bases and the V segment lost 7 bases, leaving 5 bases of the junction unmatched. Germline CDR1 is GTSNPN and CDR2 is SVGIG (reference sequence). The CDR3 has 12 residues. This CDR3 is CALGTTTYEQYF. CDR3 DNA sequence: TGTGCCTTGGGGACTACTACCTACGAGCAGTACTTC.

This sequence joins TRBV2 and TRBJ2-7, with a possible D match to TRBD1 (6 bases). Looked up from germline, CDR1 is SNHLY and CDR2 is FYNNEI. There are 13 residues in the CDR3. The germline V and J ends were trimmed by 6 bases and 3 bases, with 12 bases remaining between them. The CDR3 loop is CASSPSRGYEQYF. The CDR3 nucleotides are TGTGCCAGCAGCCCCAGCAGGGGCTACGAGCAGTACTTC.

The chain links TRBV5-4 to TRBJ1-1, with no clear D. The V end was cut by 2 bases, the J end by 3 bases, with 17 bases between. The germline gives CDR1 SGHNT, CDR2 YYREEE (reference sequence). This CDR3 is 16 amino acids long. The CDR3 nucleotides read TGTGCCAGCAGCTTCGGCGGCAGCCTTTTCGACACTGAAGCTTTCTTT. This sequence encodes CASSFGGSLFDTEAFF.

The genes are TRBV19 and TRBJ1-1; TRBD1 matches at 7 bases. The length of the CDR3 is 15 residues. Germline V gene sequence: CDR1 LNHDA, CDR2 SQIVND (reference sequence). V lost 3 bases and J lost 5; bases outside the gene matches: 9. CDR3 in DNA: TGTGCCAGTAGTATTACAGGGGCGATATATACTGAAGCTTTCTTT. This translates into CASSITGAIYTEAFF.

The gene calls are TRBV19 and TRBJ1-5; D gene ambiguous. V lost 1 base and J 6 bases, leaving 7 bases between the germline ends. The length of the CDR3 is 13 residues. Germline V gives CDR1 LNHDA, CDR2 SQIVND (reference sequence). CDR3 sequence: CASSIGGGQPQHF. The CDR3 nucleotides read TGTGCCAGTAGTATAGGGGGTGGTCAGCCCCAGCATTTT.

The chain combines TRBV19 with TRBJ2-7; 11 bases agree with TRBD2. With 5 bases clipped from V and 3 bases from J, the junction kept 6 bases outside the gene matches. The germline gives CDR1 LNHDA, CDR2 SQIVND (reference sequence). The CDR3 is made up of 15 amino acids. CDR3 in DNA: TGTGCCAGTAGTGGCTCCGGGACTAGCGGCTACGAGCAGTACTTC. Translation gives CASSGSGTSGYEQYF.

The rearrangement uses TRBV10-3 and TRBJ2-2, with 15 bases that match TRBD2. This CDR3 contains 18 residues. Germline V gene sequence: CDR1 ENHRY, CDR2 SYGVKD. The V segment lost 3 bases and the J segment 4 bases; nucleotides outside the gene matches: 6. Here the CDR3 reads CAISEGLAGGPRTGELFF. In DNA form, the CDR3 reads TGTGCCATCAGTGAAGGACTAGCGGGAGGGCCGCGCACCGGGGAGCTGTTTTTT.

This clone was counted a single time. The chain combines TRBV20-1 with TRBJ2-5, with D uncertain. Germline CDR1 DFQATT, CDR2 SNEGSKA (reference sequence). The V gene lost 2 bases and the J gene lost 3 bases, with 4 bases spanning the gap. This CDR3 spans 11 amino acids. CDR3 sequence: CSARQKETQYF. CDR3 coding DNA: TGCAGTGCTAGACAAAAAGAGACCCAGTACTTC.

The rearrangement uses TRBV6-6 and TRBJ2-3; D remains ambiguous. Germline V gene sequence: CDR1 MNHNY, CDR2 SVGAGI (reference sequence). V gave up 11 bases and J gave up 5 bases, with 11 bases separating them. This CDR3 has 11 residues. CDR3: CALGWKDTQYF. The CDR3 nucleotides read TGTGCCTTAGGGTGGAAAGATACGCAGTATTTT.

This clone was seen only once. The chain links TRBV9 to TRBJ1-5; D unresolved. V shed 6 bases and J shed 3 bases, with 10 bases lying between them. CDR3 length equals 13 residues. Germline-derived CDR1 and CDR2 are SGDLS and YYNGEE. CDR3 nucleotides: TGTGCCAGCACCCGACACTACAATCAGCCCCAGCATTTT. Residues: CASTRHYNQPQHF.

This chain connects TRBV18 to TRBJ1-1, with unresolved D. There are 14 residues in the CDR3. CDR1 and CDR2 (germline): KGHSH, LQKENI. Trimming pared 6 bases from V and 0 bases from J, leaving 11 bases between. The CDR3 sequence: CASSKTNLNTEAFF. For the CDR3, the DNA is TGTGCCAGCTCCAAGACAAATTTGAACACTGAAGCTTTCTTT.

The rearrangement links TRBV11-3 to TRBJ2-5; maybe TRBD2 (5 bases). V lost 1 base, J lost 7 bases, and 13 bases lay in between. The CDR3 is 14 amino acids. CDR1 is SGHNT and CDR2 is YENEEA in the germline V gene. CDR3 sequence: CASSLVKLEGTQYF. The CDR3 DNA is TGTGCCAGCAGCTTAGTCAAGCTAGAGGGGACCCAGTACTTC.

The rearrangement uses TRBV7-8 and TRBJ2-3; D call uncertain. Germline lookup yields CDR1 SGHVS and CDR2 FQNEAQ. The CDR3 is 15 residues long. The V end was cut by 1 base, the J end by 1 base, with 9 bases between. The CDR3: CASSLGRAGTDTQYF. CDR3 in DNA: TGTGCCAGCAGCTTAGGAAGGGCTGGCACAGATACGCAGTATTTT.

V and J are TRBV9 and TRBJ1-1, with 8 bases identical to TRBD1. The CDR3 loop spans 13 amino acids. Germline V CDR1 and CDR2: SGDLS, YYNGEE. Trimming took 3 bases from V and 7 from J; bases not matched to a gene: 5. This CDR3 reads CASSGPGQVEAFF. The CDR3 nucleotides read TGTGCCAGCAGCGGACCGGGACAGGTTGAAGCTTTCTTT.

This chain connects TRBV10-2 to TRBJ2-3; D is perhaps TRBD1 (5 bases). Trimming removed 7 bases from V and 6 bases from J, with 14 bases in between. Germline loops: CDR1 WSHSY, CDR2 SAAADI. The length of the CDR3 is 13 residues. In DNA, the CDR3 is TGCGCCAGCAAGGTGACAGCCGGGGATACGCAGTATTTT. Amino acid sequence: CASKVTAGDTQYF.